The T cell receptor beta chain under discussion was sequenced for a study of blood T cell repertoires in COVID-19. The germline gives CDR1 LNHDA, CDR2 SQIVND (reference sequence). J gave up 6 bases and V 2 bases, and 7 bases lay outside the gene matches. The CDR3 runs to 15 residues. Sequencing used immunoSEQ multiplex PCR; TCRdb keeps in-frame clones, though not all of them. The table shows under 550,000 clones, with about 87% occurring only once. Seattle patient enrollment occurred during active infection, with longitudinal follow-up thereafter. The sequencing input was peripheral blood. J is TRBJ1-5 and V is TRBV19; 7 positions agree with TRBD1. The TCR was taken from a man between 18 and 35 years old with COVID-19, enrolled during active disease. DNA for the CDR3: TGTGCCAGTAGTATAAACGGGCAGGGGGGTCAGCCCCAGCATTTT. Translating it yields CASSINGQGGQPQHF. The variable domain in full, with the rest retrieved from reference TRBV19 and TRBJ1-5, is DGGITQSPKYLFRKEGQNVTLSCEQNLNHDAMYWYRQDPGQGLRLIYYSQIVNDFQKGDIAEGYSVSREKKESFPLTVTSAQKNPTAFYLCASSINGQGGQPQHFGDGTRLSIL.